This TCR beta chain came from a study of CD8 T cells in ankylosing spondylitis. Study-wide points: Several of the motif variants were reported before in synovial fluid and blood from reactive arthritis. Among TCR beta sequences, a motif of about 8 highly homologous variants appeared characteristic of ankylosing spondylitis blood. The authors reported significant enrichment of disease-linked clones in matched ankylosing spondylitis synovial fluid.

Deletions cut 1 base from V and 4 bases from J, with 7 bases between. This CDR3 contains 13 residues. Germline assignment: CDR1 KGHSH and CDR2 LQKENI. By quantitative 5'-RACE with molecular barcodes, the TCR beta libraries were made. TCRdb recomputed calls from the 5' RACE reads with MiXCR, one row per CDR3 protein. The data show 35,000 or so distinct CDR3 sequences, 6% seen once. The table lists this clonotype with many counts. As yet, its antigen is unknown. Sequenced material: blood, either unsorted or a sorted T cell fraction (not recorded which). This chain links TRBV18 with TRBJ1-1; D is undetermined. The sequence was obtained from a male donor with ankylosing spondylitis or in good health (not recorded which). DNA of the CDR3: TGTGCCAGCTCACCACAGGGTAGCACTGAAGCTTTCTTT. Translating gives CASSPQGSTEAFF.